Shown below are 14 T cell receptor beta chains from a single sample sequenced in a study of T cell responses to AZD1222 COVID-19 vaccine. TCRdb's table, derived via immunoSEQ multiplex PCR, lists solely in-frame clones and lacks some. The sample shows over 120,000 clones, around 87% of them seen only once. The sequencing here drew on peripheral blood, taken on day 0 of AZD1222 vaccination. These receptors came from an adult in good health.

In the case of this clone: Other nucleotide sequences from this sample produce the same CDR3. The V gene is TRBV6-5, the J gene TRBJ1-2; TRBD1 matches 7 bases. Looked up from germline, CDR1 is MNHEY and CDR2 is SVGAGI. The CDR3 is 12 amino acids. V gave up 11 bases and J gave up 5 bases; unmatched junction bases: 8. In DNA form, the CDR3 reads TGTGCCTCGAGACAGGGTAGTTATGGCTACACCTTC. Protein sequence: CASRQGSYGYTF.

The chain is built from TRBV5-1 and TRBJ2-1; D remains ambiguous. The CDR3 contains 17 residues. Germline V CDR1 and CDR2: SGHRS, YFSETQ. The V end lost 0 bases, the J end lost 4 bases, and 17 bases lay between the germline ends. The CDR3 DNA sequence: TGCGCCAGCAGCTTGGATACTGGATATAGAGGTTACAATGAGCAGTTCTTC. It translates to CASSLDTGYRGYNEQFF.

The chain recombines TRBV10-3 with TRBJ2-1; D is perhaps TRBD2 (6 bases). The germline V gene encodes CDR1 ENHRY and CDR2 SYGVKD. The V end was cut by 7 bases, the J end by 0 bases, with 10 bases between. The CDR3 is made up of 14 amino acids. The DNA of the CDR3 is TGTGCCATCAAACCAGCGGGCTCCTACAATGAGCAGTTCTTC. Translating gives CAIKPAGSYNEQFF.

V and J are TRBV5-1 and TRBJ1-2; 7 bases are shared with TRBD1. Trimming removed 4 bases from V and 6 bases from J; junction bases left unmatched: 9. The germline V gene encodes CDR1 SGHRS and CDR2 YFSETQ. The CDR3 covers 14 residues. The CDR3 reads CASSGTVGANGYTF. The CDR3 DNA reads as TGCGCCAGCAGCGGGACAGTTGGAGCGAATGGCTACACCTTC.

This chain uses TRBV27 with TRBJ1-1, with D perhaps matching TRBD1 (5 bases). CDR1 is MNHEY and CDR2 is SMNVEV in the germline V gene (reference sequence). Between the trimmed V and J ends, which lost 5 bases and 7 bases, there was a span of 20 bases. The CDR3 is made up of 15 amino acids. DNA of the CDR3: TGTGCCAGCAGTGTGTCCGGGACCCCCTTGGGTGAAGCTTTCTTT. Translating it yields CASSVSGTPLGEAFF.

The rearrangement uses TRBV4-2 and TRBJ2-7; 11 positions agree with TRBD2. J was trimmed by 0 bases and V by 2 bases; bases with no gene match: 6. The CDR3 has 17 residues. Germline V gene sequence: CDR1 LGHNA, CDR2 YNFKEQ. The DNA for the CDR3 is TGTGCCAGCAGCCAATCACTAGCGGGGGCGTACTCCTACGAGCAGTACTTC. This sequence encodes CASSQSLAGAYSYEQYF.

CDR3 amino acids: CASSLEARGLSGNTIYF. DNA for the CDR3: TGTGCCAGCAGCTTAGAAGCCAGAGGGCTCTCTGGAAACACCATATATTTT. The chain uses TRBV7-6 and TRBJ1-3; D remains unclear. Trimming cost V 1 base and J 0 bases, with 13 bases left between them. This CDR3 is 17 amino acids long. Germline values: CDR1 SGHVS, CDR2 FNYEAQ.

This chain links TRBV5-1 with TRBJ1-1; no clear D gene. V was trimmed by 4 bases and J by 0 bases, leaving 10 bases between them. From germline, CDR1 is SGHRS and CDR2 YFSETQ. The CDR3 contains 14 residues. The DNA for the CDR3 is TGCGCCAGCAGCCTAATGACAATGAACACTGAAGCTTTCTTT. Translating gives CASSLMTMNTEAFF.

This chain joins TRBV6-5 and TRBJ2-7; D possibly matches TRBD1 or TRBD2 (5 bases each). Germline CDR1 is MNHEY and CDR2 is SVGAGI. CDR3 length equals 14 residues. Trimming removed 3 bases at V and 1 base at J, with 10 bases between. CDR3 residues: CASSYPGRSYEQYF. The CDR3 DNA follows: TGTGCCAGCAGTTATCCAGGGAGATCCTACGAGCAGTACTTC.

V is TRBV27 and J is TRBJ2-3, with D perhaps matching TRBD1 (6 bases). V was pared by 0 bases and J by 2 bases, with 12 bases between. Germline V gives CDR1 MNHEY, CDR2 SMNVEV (reference sequence). This CDR3 has 16 residues. The CDR3 DNA is TGTGCCAGCAGTTTATCCCTGACAGGCTACACAGATACGCAGTATTTT. It is translated as CASSLSLTGYTDTQYF.

CDR3 protein: CASSWGLRRGNEKLFF. In nucleotides, the CDR3 is TGTGCCAGCAGCTGGGGGCTCCGGAGGGGAAATGAAAAACTGTTTTTT. The rearrangement joins TRBV7-6 to TRBJ1-4, with D perhaps matching TRBD1 (6 bases). V gave up 4 bases and J gave up 5 bases, with 17 bases separating them. This CDR3 has 16 amino acids. In germline, CDR1 is SGHVS, CDR2 FNYEAQ.

The chain recombines TRBV6-5 with TRBJ2-7; 8 bases are shared with TRBD1. Germline CDR1 reads MNHEY; CDR2 reads SVGAGI. The CDR3 is made up of 14 amino acids. V trimming: 6 bases; J trimming: 3 bases; junction bases outside the gene matches: 7. Here the CDR3 reads CASRYGTGDYEQYF. The CDR3 DNA reads TGTGCCAGCAGATACGGGACAGGAGACTACGAGCAGTACTTC.

This clone was recorded a few times. The rearrangement links TRBV6-5 to TRBJ2-1; D is perhaps TRBD2 (6 bases). Germline assignment: CDR1 MNHEY and CDR2 SVGAGI. This CDR3 is built from 13 residues. The germline V and J ends were trimmed by 0 bases and 8 bases, with 8 bases remaining between them. This CDR3 reads CASSYSGDYEQFF. For the CDR3, the DNA is TGTGCCAGCAGTTACTCTGGGGACTATGAGCAGTTCTTC.

The chain combines TRBV6-5 with TRBJ2-5, with unresolved D. The CDR3 has 13 residues. With 5 bases removed from V and 5 bases from J, the gap between germline ends came to 12 bases. Germline V CDR1 and CDR2: MNHEY, SVGAGI. CDR3 region: CASSPLGPETQYF. Written as DNA, the CDR3 is TGTGCCAGCAGTCCTCTTGGGCCGGAGACCCAGTACTTC.